These 22 T cell receptor beta chains share one sample of origin, sequenced in a study of CD8 T cells in ankylosing spondylitis. TCRdb recomputed calls from the 5' RACE reads with MiXCR, one row per CDR3 protein. Of around 890,000 distinct CDR3 sequences listed, about an eighth were seen once; the top ten hold about 0.5%. What these receptors recognize is not known. Study-wide findings and caveats: Several highly homologous variants made up a TCR beta motif, and this motif appeared characteristic of ankylosing spondylitis blood.

The sequenced sample was blood, either unsorted or a sorted T cell fraction (not recorded which). The receptor set was obtained from a male donor with ankylosing spondylitis.

This clonotype was seen a handful of times. This sequence joins TRBV20-1 and TRBJ2-2; no reliable D call. Trimming shortened V by 6 bases and J by 2 bases, and 7 bases separated the two germline ends. CDR3 size: 12 residues. The V gene's germline CDR1 is DFQATT and CDR2 SNEGSKA (reference sequence). The CDR3 DNA follows: TGCAGTGCCCCCCCCAACACCGGGGAGCTGTTTTTT. Its translation: CSAPPNTGELFF.

This clonotype occurred many times. The chain recombines TRBV12-3 or TRBV12-4 with TRBJ1-5, with a tentative D call TRBD1 (6 bases). Trimming took 5 bases from V and 4 from J, leaving 9 bases between them. The CDR3 consists of 13 residues. The CDR3 nucleotides are TGTGCCAGCAGTGGACAGATTAATCAGCCCCAGCATTTT. It specifies CASSGQINQPQHF.

This clonotype was detected a few times. V and J are TRBV29-1 and TRBJ2-5; no reliable D call. This CDR3 is built from 13 residues. Germline CDR1 reads SQVTM; CDR2 reads ANQGSEA. V shed 4 bases and J shed 5 bases, with 14 bases lying between them. The CDR3 region is CSVVGFFGETQYF. CDR3 in DNA: TGCAGCGTTGTGGGCTTCTTTGGGGAGACCCAGTACTTC.

V is TRBV6-2 or TRBV6-3 and J is TRBJ1-2; 7 bases match TRBD1. The V gene end was trimmed by 2 bases and the J gene end by 4 bases; junction bases not matched to a gene: 4. CDR1 is MNHEY, CDR2 SVGEGT, per germline. CDR3 length: 14 residues. The CDR3 loop is CASSYRDRIYGYTF. DNA of the CDR3: TGTGCCAGCAGTTACCGGGACAGAATCTATGGCTACACCTTC.

V usage is TRBV5-1 and J usage is TRBJ2-5; 9 bases match TRBD1. Trimming cost V 4 bases and J 5 bases; bases outside gene matches: 6. Germline V gene sequence: CDR1 SGHRS, CDR2 YFSETQ. The CDR3 contains 14 residues. CDR3 amino acids: CASSPSDRGETQYF. The CDR3 bases are TGCGCCAGCAGCCCCTCGGACAGGGGTGAGACCCAGTACTTC.

This clonotype came up many times. The junction shows a germline mismatch at one end, possibly a read error. V usage is TRBV5-1 and J usage is TRBJ1-1; 7 nucleotides agree with TRBD1. The CDR3 is 13 residues long. Per the germline V gene, CDR1 is SGHRS and CDR2 is YFSETQ. As DNA, the CDR3 is TGTGCCAGCAGTTGGGACAGCAACACTGAAGCTTTCTTT. It yields the protein CASSWDSNTEAFF.

This clonotype was found a few times. This rearrangement joins TRBV24-1 to TRBJ2-5; 7 positions match TRBD2. Germline V gives CDR1 KGHDR, CDR2 SFDVKD. Unmatched junction bases numbered 2, after V lost 5 bases and J lost 3 bases. The CDR3 spans 13 residues. This CDR3 reads CATSGEGEETQYF. The CDR3 DNA sequence: TGTGCCACCAGTGGGGAGGGCGAAGAGACCCAGTACTTC.

This clonotype has more than one count but fewer than ten. The CDR3 region has the DNA TGCGCCAGCAGCCACCCGCCGGGGGGGAGGATTAGTTATGGCTACACCTTC. This gives the protein CASSHPPGGRISYGYTF. The V gene is TRBV4-1, the J gene TRBJ1-2; maybe TRBD1 (5 bases). The V end was cut by 3 bases, the J end by 5 bases, with 22 bases between. Germline V gives CDR1 MGHRA, CDR2 YSYEKL. The CDR3 is 17 amino acids.

The chain employs TRBV5-1 and TRBJ2-1; no definite D call. This CDR3 spans 15 amino acids. Trimming shortened V by 0 bases and J by 2 bases, and 9 bases separated the two germline ends. Germline CDR1 is SGHRS and CDR2 is YFSETQ. The CDR3 loop reads CASSLVDGPYNEQFF. The CDR3 bases are TGCGCCAGCAGCTTGGTAGATGGGCCCTACAATGAGCAGTTCTTC.

This clonotype showed up just a few times. This sequence joins TRBV28 and TRBJ2-2, with D hard to call. Trimming stripped 1 base from V and 0 bases from J, with 9 bases between. The V gene's germline CDR1 is MDHEN and CDR2 SYDVKM. This CDR3 is built from 16 residues. Here the CDR3 DNA reads TGTGCCAGCAGTTTATTGGGCCGAACGAACACCGGGGAGCTGTTTTTT. It codes for CASSLLGRTNTGELFF. The entire variable domain, with the rest obtained from reference TRBV28 and TRBJ2-2, is as follows: DVKVTQSSRYLVKRTGEKVFLECVQDMDHENMFWYRQDPGLGLRLIYFSYDVKMKEKGDIPEGYSVSREKKERFSLILESASTNQTSMYLCASSLLGRTNTGELFFGEGSRLTVL.

The genes are TRBV20-1 and TRBJ2-1; D remains unclear. The germline V gene has CDR1 DFQATT and CDR2 SNEGSKA (reference sequence). The CDR3 sequence is 15 residues long. V was clipped by 7 bases and J by 0 bases, with 16 bases between them. Here the CDR3 DNA reads TGCAGTGGGGGTCGGGCTCCGGGCTCCTACAATGAGCAGTTCTTC. Amino acids: CSGGRAPGSYNEQFF.

This clonotype was picked up many times. The chain employs TRBV6-2 or TRBV6-3 and TRBJ1-4; D possibly corresponds to TRBD1 (5 bases). The V end was cut by 2 bases, the J end by 8 bases, with 15 bases between. This CDR3 is 15 amino acids long. Germline CDR1 MNHEY, CDR2 SVGEGT. CDR3 nucleotides: TGTGCCAGCAGTTACGCGGAAACGGGGCGAGAAAAACTGTTTTTT. As protein: CASSYAETGREKLFF.

The chain employs TRBV15 and TRBJ2-7; 10 bases are shared with TRBD2. CDR3 length: 15 amino acids. Germline-derived CDR1 and CDR2 are LNHNV and YYDKDF (reference sequence). Trimming at V came to 1 base and at J to 4 bases, leaving 4 bases not matched to a gene. The CDR3 region is CATSRGTSGMYEQYF. In nucleotides, the CDR3 is TGTGCCACCAGCAGAGGTACTAGCGGGATGTACGAGCAGTACTTC.

This clonotype was counted at least ten times. J is TRBJ2-2 and V is TRBV20-1; TRBD2 matches 7 bases. Germline V gene sequence: CDR1 DFQATT, CDR2 SNEGSKA (reference sequence). Trimming took 3 bases from V and 7 from J; bases not matched to a gene: 11. This CDR3 contains 15 residues. The DNA for the CDR3 is TGCAGTGCTAGTCAAGGACTAGGCGAGGGCGGGGAGCTGTTTTTT. This gives the protein CSASQGLGEGGELFF.

This clonotype was counted a few times. DNA for the CDR3: TGTGCCAGCACCCTTCGGACCTCTGGGGCCAACGTCCTGACTTTC. It is translated as CASTLRTSGANVLTF. The rearrangement links TRBV28 to TRBJ2-6; D is uncertain. Germline loops: CDR1 MDHEN, CDR2 SYDVKM. V lost 7 bases and J 0 bases, leaving 10 bases between the germline ends. This CDR3 spans 15 amino acids.

This clonotype was picked up many times. The CDR3 DNA is TGCAGCCAAGGGACCCTGCCCGAGACCCAGTACTTC. It translates to CSQGTLPETQYF. V usage is TRBV29-1 and J usage is TRBJ2-5; D may match TRBD1 or TRBD2 (5 bases each). Germline V gene data show CDR1 as SQVTM and CDR2 as ANQGSEA. There are 12 residues in the CDR3. V lost 8 bases, J lost 5 bases, and 15 bases lay in between.

The CDR3 reads CSARDQRRTGTLNTEAFF. The CDR3 DNA is TGCAGTGCTAGAGATCAGCGAAGGACCGGGACTCTGAACACTGAAGCTTTCTTT. The rearrangement links TRBV20-1 to TRBJ1-1; tentatively, D is TRBD1 (5 bases). Per the germline V gene, CDR1 is DFQATT and CDR2 is SNEGSKA (reference sequence). The CDR3 has 18 residues. The V gene lost 0 bases and the J gene lost 0 bases, with 20 bases spanning the gap.

This clonotype was recorded at least ten times. The chain combines TRBV12-3 or TRBV12-4 with TRBJ2-7, with 9 positions matching TRBD1. CDR3 length equals 14 residues. V gave up 7 bases and J gave up 4 bases; unmatched junction bases: 8. In nucleotides, the CDR3 is TGTGCCAGCACCAGTCCGGGACAGGGTTACGAGCAGTACTTC. Translated: CASTSPGQGYEQYF.

This clonotype was seen more than once but under ten times. The CDR3 sequence is CASSPSGGTYEQYF. The CDR3 DNA reads as TGTGCCAGCAGTCCTAGCGGGGGAACCTACGAGCAGTACTTC. The V gene is TRBV6-1, the J gene TRBJ2-7; 10 bases agree with TRBD2. Germline loops: CDR1 MNHNS, CDR2 SASEGT. The CDR3 covers 14 residues. V lost 5 bases to trimming and J lost 2 bases; unmatched junction nucleotides: 3.

This clonotype turned up a few times. The V and J genes are TRBV10-1 and TRBJ2-5; 9 bases fit TRBD1. V lost 2 bases, J lost 5 bases, and 6 bases stayed unmatched. The germline V gene encodes CDR1 WNHNN and CDR2 SYGVQD (reference sequence). The CDR3 is made up of 15 amino acids. The CDR3 spells CASSEGQGISETQYF. Here the CDR3 DNA reads TGCGCCAGCAGTGAGGGACAGGGGATTTCGGAGACCCAGTACTTC.

This clonotype appeared a few times. This sequence joins TRBV9 and TRBJ1-6; the D is unclear. The CDR3 consists of 16 residues. Germline assignment: CDR1 SGDLS and CDR2 YYNGEE. The V and J ends lost 3 bases and 6 bases respectively, with 16 bases between them. The DNA of the CDR3 is TGTGCCAGCAGCGCATCACTCGACGGGCTTAATTCACCCCTCCACTTT. Translating it yields CASSASLDGLNSPLHF.

The chain uses TRBV29-1 and TRBJ2-5, with TRBD2 identical over 9 bases. Losses at the gene ends were 4 bases for V and 4 bases for J; bases not matched to a gene: 4. Germline-derived CDR1 and CDR2 are SQVTM and ANQGSEA. This CDR3 is 13 amino acids long. In DNA form, the CDR3 reads TGCAGCGTTGTTCGCGGGGGGGCAGAGACCCAGTACTTC. Translating gives CSVVRGGAETQYF. Based on the CDR3 plus reference TRBV29-1 and TRBJ2-5, the full variable domain is SAVISQKPSRDICQRGTSLTIQCQVDSQVTMMFWYRQQPGQSLTLIATANQGSEATYESGFVIDKFPISRPNLTFSTLTVSNMSPEDSSIYLCSVVRGGAETQYFGPGTRLLVL.